The 27 T cell receptor beta chains below come from one sample, sequenced in a study of vaccination and CD4 T cells after COVID-19. The Oncomine TCR Beta short-read assay sequenced DNA from cultured CD4+ T cells. Each CDR3 protein is one row after TCRdb ran MiXCR on the PCR reads. This sample has around 3,000 distinct CDR3 sequences, with over 25% found just once. Indicated treatment: roughly 10-day PBMC culture with coronavirus spike peptide pools or control peptides (ViraFEST assay). These CD4+ T cells came from an unexposed donor, sampled before the COVID-19 pandemic (2011-2018). For these receptors, no antigen is known. Sequencing used CD4+ T cells from blood, cultured in vitro. These receptors all come from a human donor in good health.

The sample holds a few counts of this clonotype. V gene TRBV4-1 combines with J gene TRBJ2-3; 10 bases agree with TRBD2. Trimming removed 4 bases from V and 4 bases from J; junction bases left unmatched: 14. CDR3 length: 18 amino acids. Germline assignment: CDR1 MGHRA and CDR2 YSYEKL. The CDR3 nucleotides read TGCGCCAGCAGCCGAGGGGGAATAGCGGGGGGAGGCGCAGATACGCAGTATTTT. Encoded protein: CASSRGGIAGGGADTQYF.

This clonotype was counted only a few times. The chain links TRBV18 to TRBJ1-1; D remains ambiguous. The V gene's germline CDR1 is KGHSH and CDR2 LQKENI. V lost 3 bases and J 1 base, leaving 9 bases between the germline ends. This CDR3 spans 14 amino acids. The CDR3 is CASSPASWNTEAFF. The CDR3 DNA sequence: TGTGCCAGCTCACCGGCCAGTTGGAACACTGAAGCTTTCTTT.

The chain couples TRBV12-3 or TRBV12-4 to TRBJ2-5, with D uncertain. There are 13 residues in the CDR3. V lost 1 base, J lost 3 bases, and 6 bases lay in between. CDR3 nucleotides: TGTGCCAGCAGTTTAGATCCGGAAGAGACCCAGTACTTC. Its protein is CASSLDPEETQYF.

This clonotype was observed a handful of times. The V and J genes are TRBV30 and TRBJ2-4; TRBD1 is a possible D gene (5 bases). V was clipped by 0 bases and J by 13 bases, with 10 bases between them. The CDR3 is made up of 11 amino acids. Germline values: CDR1 GTSNPN, CDR2 SVGIG (reference sequence). The CDR3 DNA reads as TGTGCCTGGAGTGTAGGGGCAGGACAGTACTTC. Its protein is CAWSVGAGQYF.

V usage is TRBV7-2 and J usage is TRBJ2-7; D not resolved. The CDR3 sequence is 11 residues long. V lost 2 bases and J 10 bases, leaving 9 bases between the germline ends. Germline V gene data show CDR1 as SGHTA and CDR2 as FQGNSA. CDR3 in amino acids: CASSLFGSQYF. The CDR3 DNA is TGTGCCAGCAGCTTATTCGGATCACAGTACTTC.

J is TRBJ2-7 and V is TRBV7-2; 10 bases line up with TRBD1. The CDR3 has 14 residues. Germline values: CDR1 SGHTA, CDR2 FQGNSA. Germline trimming cut 4 bases from V and 7 bases from J; bases unmatched to any gene: 7. In nucleotides, the CDR3 is TGTGCCAGCAGCTCGCGACAGGGGGCTGGGGAGCAGTACTTC. Translated: CASSSRQGAGEQYF.

The chain is built from TRBV7-8 and TRBJ2-7; D is unclear. Trimming left V 6 bases short and J 3 bases short, with 9 bases between. Germline lookup yields CDR1 SGHVS and CDR2 FQNEAQ. This CDR3 spans 12 amino acids. The chain's CDR3 is CASRNTLYEQYF. The DNA of the CDR3 is TGTGCCAGCAGAAATACCCTCTACGAGCAGTACTTC.

This chain links TRBV2 with TRBJ1-2; 8 bases are shared with TRBD1. Germline-derived CDR1 and CDR2 are SNHLY and FYNNEI. With V trimmed by 9 bases and J by 3 bases, 9 bases remained unmatched. The CDR3 length is 14 residues. CDR3: CARRTGQVDYGYTF. The CDR3 DNA follows: TGTGCCAGACGGACGGGACAGGTTGACTATGGCTACACCTTC. The full variable domain, rest sourced from reference TRBV2 and TRBJ1-2, is EPEVTQTPSHQVTQMGQEVILRCVPISNHLYFYWYRQILGQKVEFLVSFYNNEISEKSEIFDDQFSVERPDGSNFTLKIRSTKLEDSAMYFCARRTGQVDYGYTFGSGTRLTVV.

The chain carries TRBV28 and TRBJ1-5, with TRBD1 identical over 9 bases. Germline CDR1 MDHEN, CDR2 SYDVKM. The CDR3 covers 16 residues. Germline trimming cut 3 bases from V and 7 bases from J; bases unmatched to any gene: 10. The CDR3 DNA reads as TGTGCCAGCAGTTTCAAATCAACAGGGGGCCGGCAGCCCCAGCATTTT. It specifies CASSFKSTGGRQPQHF.

The J gene is TRBJ2-7, the V gene TRBV7-9, with 8 bases fitting TRBD1. Trimming removed 3 bases from V and 3 bases from J; junction bases left unmatched: 4. In germline, CDR1 is SEHNR, CDR2 FQNEAQ (reference sequence). The CDR3 loop spans 14 amino acids. The CDR3 loop reads CASSFEDRDYEQYF. In nucleotides, the CDR3 is TGTGCCAGCAGCTTCGAGGACAGGGACTACGAGCAGTACTTC.

This chain connects TRBV7-2 to TRBJ2-1; D is perhaps TRBD2 (6 bases). The CDR3 runs 15 residues. Germline V gene sequence: CDR1 SGHTA, CDR2 FQGNSA. Trimming left V 6 bases short and J 0 bases short, with 12 bases between. This CDR3 reads CASRWDSNSYNEQFF. Written as DNA, the CDR3 is TGTGCCAGCAGATGGGACTCCAACTCCTACAATGAGCAGTTCTTC.

This sequence joins TRBV7-2 and TRBJ2-7; 7 bases fit TRBD2. This CDR3 region has 14 residues. The germline V gene encodes CDR1 SGHTA and CDR2 FQGNSA. V dropped 7 bases and J dropped 3; count of bases not matched to a gene: 9. CDR3: CASTLAADYYEQYF. As DNA, the CDR3 is TGTGCCAGCACCCTAGCGGCGGATTACTACGAGCAGTACTTC.

Worth noting for this clonotype: A junction end diverges from the germline sequence, so it may reflect a read error. The chain combines TRBV20-1 with TRBJ2-3, with 13 bases matching TRBD2. The CDR3 covers 18 residues. Germline CDR1 DFQATT, CDR2 SNEGSKA (reference sequence). The CDR3 reads CSARGLAGVRGSTDTQYF. CDR3 DNA: TGCAGTGCCAGAGGACTAGCGGGGGTCCGGGGAAGCACAGATACGCAGTATTTT.

The J gene is TRBJ1-3, the V gene TRBV6-5; 10 bases align to TRBD1. Trimming removed 3 bases from V and 7 bases from J; junction bases left unmatched: 9. The germline CDR1 and CDR2 sequences are MNHEY and SVGAGI. This CDR3 is built from 16 residues. The DNA for the CDR3 is TGTGCCAGCAGTTATACAAGGACAGGGGGTTGGAACACCATATATTTT. Protein product: CASSYTRTGGWNTIYF.

The chain links TRBV18 to TRBJ2-6, with a weak D call TRBD1 (7 bases). Germline CDR1 is KGHSH and CDR2 is LQKENI. V dropped 5 bases and J dropped 0 bases, with 11 bases sitting between them. There are 16 residues in the CDR3. The CDR3 coding sequence is TGTGCCAGCTCAGCGGGACAGTCCTCTGGGGCCAACGTCCTGACTTTC. It yields the protein CASSAGQSSGANVLTF.

This clonotype has just a few counts. The chain carries TRBV5-1 and TRBJ1-1; TRBD1 might be the D (5 bases). Germline assignment: CDR1 SGHRS and CDR2 YFSETQ. V dropped 2 bases and J dropped 2 bases, with 10 bases sitting between them. CDR3 length: 14 amino acids. This CDR3 reads CASSFAGLNTEAFF. The DNA of the CDR3 is TGCGCCAGCAGCTTTGCAGGGTTAAACACTGAAGCTTTCTTT.

This clonotype came up a few times. This chain connects TRBV19 to TRBJ1-5; TRBD1 aligns across 9 bases. The CDR3 runs 16 residues. Germline CDR1 reads LNHDA; CDR2 reads SQIVND (reference sequence). V shed 7 bases, J shed 3 bases, and the junction held 10 bases outside the gene matches. The CDR3 here is CASKGTGTLPNQPQHF. The CDR3 DNA reads TGTGCCAGTAAGGGGACAGGGACCCTTCCCAATCAGCCCCAGCATTTT.

The CDR3 region is CAWSPGGVKAFF. The DNA for the CDR3 is TGTGCCTGGAGTCCCGGCGGAGTTAAAGCTTTCTTT. The V call is TRBV30, the J call TRBJ1-1; D is uncertain. The CDR3 has 12 amino acids. The germline V gene encodes CDR1 GTSNPN and CDR2 SVGIG (reference sequence). Deletions cut 2 bases from V and 9 bases from J, with 13 bases between.

The chain links TRBV20-1 to TRBJ2-7, with 7 bases matching TRBD1. This CDR3 has 13 residues. The V segment lost 2 bases and the J segment 3 bases; nucleotides outside the gene matches: 4. From germline, CDR1 is DFQATT and CDR2 SNEGSKA (reference sequence). The CDR3 nucleotides are TGCAGTGCTAGACCCGGACAGGACTACGAGCAGTACTTC. Its translation is CSARPGQDYEQYF.

This clonotype is medium-sized within its sample. V gene TRBV7-8 combines with J gene TRBJ1-6; D is unresolved. The CDR3 covers 12 residues. Germline CDR1 reads SGHVS; CDR2 reads FQNEAQ. With 4 bases removed from V and 6 bases from J, the gap between germline ends came to 4 bases. The CDR3 sequence: CASSSANSPLHF. CDR3 nucleotides: TGTGCCAGCAGCTCAGCTAATTCACCCCTCCACTTT.

This clonotype was counted a few times. V gene TRBV7-8 combines with J gene TRBJ2-7; no firm D call. CDR3 length: 13 amino acids. Germline loops: CDR1 SGHVS, CDR2 FQNEAQ. V was cut by 5 bases and J by 3 bases, with 11 bases left in between. This chain's CDR3 is CASSILKDYEQYF. CDR3 in DNA: TGTGCCAGCAGCATCCTTAAGGACTACGAGCAGTACTTC.

The chain employs TRBV6-1 and TRBJ1-2; D gene ambiguous. The CDR3 runs to 13 residues. Germline V gene lookup returns CDR1 MNHNS and CDR2 SASEGT. V lost 10 bases to trimming and J lost 0 bases, with 12 bases between them. The CDR3 DNA is TGTGCCACCCGACTAACCTCTAACTATGGCTACACCTTC. This translates into CATRLTSNYGYTF.

This clonotype was picked up a small number of times. The chain combines TRBV19 with TRBJ1-5; D perhaps matches TRBD1 (5 bases). Germline V CDR1 and CDR2: LNHDA, SQIVND (reference sequence). This CDR3 contains 13 residues. V was pared by 5 bases and J by 7 bases, with 12 bases between. Here the CDR3 reads CASSPGLTQPQHF. CDR3 in DNA: TGTGCCAGTAGTCCAGGGTTAACCCAGCCCCAGCATTTT.

The rearrangement uses TRBV19 and TRBJ1-2; maybe TRBD1 (5 bases). Germline CDR1 LNHDA, CDR2 SQIVND (reference sequence). Trimming cost V 4 bases and J 5 bases, with 11 bases left between them. The CDR3 totals 13 residues. The CDR3 reads CASSTSEGYGYTF. Here the CDR3 DNA reads TGTGCCAGTAGTACCAGTGAGGGGTATGGCTACACCTTC.

The J gene is TRBJ2-7, the V gene TRBV2, with TRBD2 matching over 9 bases. There are 14 residues in the CDR3. Trimming at V came to 7 bases and at J to 2 bases, leaving 6 bases not matched to a gene. Germline assignment: CDR1 SNHLY and CDR2 FYNNEI. The CDR3 is CASNGAGGPYEQYF. As DNA, the CDR3 is TGTGCCAGCAACGGGGCGGGAGGGCCCTACGAGCAGTACTTC.

This clonotype was observed a few times. The V call is TRBV15, the J call TRBJ2-7, with 7 bases fitting TRBD2. Germline CDR1 and CDR2: LNHNV and YYDKDF (reference sequence). This CDR3 contains 15 residues. V lost 0 bases and J lost 4; bases outside the gene matches: 6. CDR3 coding DNA: TGTGCCACCAGCAGAGAGTTCCAGGGAGGGTACGAGCAGTACTTC. Translation gives CATSREFQGGYEQYF.

This clonotype appeared a few times. V gene TRBV2 combines with J gene TRBJ2-3; 9 nucleotides agree with TRBD2. V gave up 4 bases and J gave up 3 bases; unmatched junction bases: 5. Germline V CDR1 and CDR2: SNHLY, FYNNEI. The CDR3 runs to 15 residues. CDR3 DNA: TGTGCCAGCAGTGCGGCGGGGGGGCCAACAGATACGCAGTATTTT. Protein: CASSAAGGPTDTQYF.